The clone carrying this T cell receptor beta chain was counted a few times. Its cognate antigen is unknown. TCRdb fed the RT-PCR reads into MiXCR, producing one record per CDR3 protein. In the table there are some 600,000 distinct CDR3 sequences, approximately 14% of which are singletons. This record comes from a study of response to subunit inactivated influenza vaccine. Study findings and constraints: Seasonal influenza vaccination, on each occasion, was suggested by the authors to recruit few new T cells.

The CDR3 covers 16 residues. Trimming removed 0 bases at V and 2 bases at J, with 11 bases between. Per the germline V gene, CDR1 is LGHNA and CDR2 is YNFKEQ. The sequence was obtained from a man aged 50 or older who received an inactivated influenza vaccine. The sample here was PBMCs from blood, taken 14 days before vaccination. V gene TRBV4-2 combines with J gene TRBJ1-3; tentatively, D is TRBD1 (6 bases). The CDR3 region is CASSQDWSGAGNTIYF. CDR3 DNA sequence: TGTGCCAGCAGCCAAGATTGGTCAGGGGCTGGAAACACCATATATTTT.